One and the same sample provided the 28 T cell receptor beta chains below, sequenced in a study of T cells in Graves' hyperthyroidism and ophthalmopathy. Amplified TCR beta CDR3 regions derived from RNA transcripts. HTBI primers were used for first-round RT-PCR of the TCR CDR3. TCRdb recomputed calls from the multiplex PCR reads with MiXCR, one row per CDR3 protein. Of hundreds of thousands of distinct CDR3 sequences in the sample, less than 25% were seen once. The sample comprised blood. These TCRs come from a man in his thirties or forties with Graves' ophthalmopathy.

This clonotype was picked up a small number of times. The V and J genes are TRBV19 and TRBJ1-5; 8 nucleotides line up with TRBD1. The CDR3 loop spans 14 amino acids. V shed 8 bases and J 0 bases; nucleotides not matched to a gene: 3. Germline V lookup: CDR1 LNHDA, CDR2 SQIVND (reference sequence). CDR3 amino acids: CASQDRASNQPQHF. DNA for the CDR3: TGTGCCAGTCAGGACAGGGCTAGCAATCAGCCCCAGCATTTT.

Ten or more counts support this clonotype. V gene TRBV24-1 combines with J gene TRBJ2-3; TRBD2 aligns across 7 bases. Per the germline V gene, CDR1 is KGHDR and CDR2 is SFDVKD. There are 13 residues in the CDR3. Unmatched junction bases numbered 8, after V lost 10 bases and J lost 5 bases. The CDR3 protein is CATRRGNGDTQYF. The CDR3 region has the DNA TGTGCCACAAGGCGGGGGAATGGAGATACGCAGTATTTT.

Only a few counts were recorded for this clonotype. The chain carries TRBV6-2 or TRBV6-3 and TRBJ2-2, with D unresolved. V was shortened by 7 bases and J by 5 bases, with 11 bases between the two germline ends. Germline V gives CDR1 MNHEY, CDR2 SVGEGT. The CDR3 sequence is 13 residues long. CDR3 nucleotides: TGTGCCAGCAAAGGGCCCCAGACCGGGGAGCTGTTTTTT. Its protein product is CASKGPQTGELFF.

This clonotype was seen more than once but under ten times. V usage is TRBV5-1 and J usage is TRBJ2-4; 7 nucleotides line up with TRBD1. Germline V CDR1 and CDR2: SGHRS, YFSETQ. The CDR3 contains 16 residues. V gave up 2 bases and J gave up 0 bases; unmatched junction bases: 5. CDR3 coding DNA: TGCGCCAGCAGCTTCGGCCAGGGGGTAGCCAAAAACATTCAGTACTTC. This encodes CASSFGQGVAKNIQYF.

CDR3 DNA sequence: TGCAGCGTTGTGGTCAGTCAAGAGACCCAGTACTTC. This translates into CSVVVSQETQYF. The V gene is TRBV29-1, the J gene TRBJ2-5; D is unresolved. CDR1 and CDR2 from the germline V gene are SQVTM and ANQGSEA. The CDR3 runs to 12 residues. V gave up 4 bases and J gave up 2 bases, with 8 bases separating them.

The V gene is TRBV27, the J gene TRBJ2-7, with no clear D. The germline V and J ends were trimmed by 3 bases and 4 bases, with 10 bases remaining between them. This CDR3 spans 13 amino acids. Per the germline V gene, CDR1 is MNHEY and CDR2 is SMNVEV (reference sequence). As DNA, the CDR3 is TGTGCCAGCAGTTTGTACGACGGGTACGAGCAGTACTTC. Its translation: CASSLYDGYEQYF.

A few counts support this clonotype. The genes are TRBV28 and TRBJ2-7; no definite D call. Trimming pared 8 bases from V and 7 bases from J, leaving 21 bases between. Germline CDR1 is MDHEN and CDR2 is SYDVKM. The CDR3 totals 14 residues. The CDR3: CASGYRAPFWEQYF. Written as DNA, the CDR3 is TGTGCCAGCGGTTACCGGGCCCCGTTTTGGGAGCAGTACTTC.

This chain connects TRBV6-1 to TRBJ2-3; no firm D call. Germline assignment: CDR1 MNHNS and CDR2 SASEGT. Trimming pared 5 bases from V and 4 bases from J, leaving 16 bases between. The CDR3 has 15 amino acids. CDR3 residues: CASSPGISPADTQYF. CDR3 DNA: TGTGCCAGCAGTCCGGGTATATCCCCAGCAGATACGCAGTATTTT.

The rearrangement links TRBV20-1 to TRBJ2-7, with 15 bases aligning to TRBD2. Germline values: CDR1 DFQATT, CDR2 SNEGSKA (reference sequence). Losses at the gene ends were 0 bases for V and 7 bases for J; bases not matched to a gene: 13. This CDR3 has 18 residues. In DNA, the CDR3 is TGCAGTGCTAGAGATCGGGGCTTAGGACTAGCGGGAGGGAGGGAGCAGTACTTC. It is translated as CSARDRGLGLAGGREQYF.

This clonotype appeared a few times. The V call is TRBV20-1, the J call TRBJ1-4; D might be TRBD1 (5 bases). CDR1 and CDR2 from the germline V gene are DFQATT and SNEGSKA (reference sequence). The V gene lost 4 bases and the J gene lost 0 bases, with 15 bases spanning the gap. This CDR3 has 16 amino acids. In nucleotides, the CDR3 is TGCAGTGCTATTCGTGGGGGGGTTTCAACTAATGAAAAACTGTTTTTT. Translating it yields CSAIRGGVSTNEKLFF.

This clonotype was observed at least ten times. The chain has TRBV5-1 and TRBJ2-3; a weak D match, TRBD1 (5 bases). Trimming removed 8 bases at V and 0 bases at J, with 10 bases between. Germline V gene sequence: CDR1 SGHRS, CDR2 YFSETQ. The CDR3 totals 13 residues. The CDR3 coding sequence is TGCGCCAGTGGACAAGGTAGCACAGATACGCAGTATTTT. Translation: CASGQGSTDTQYF.

The chain employs TRBV10-3 and TRBJ2-1, with no clear D. V gave up 7 bases and J gave up 6 bases, with 10 bases separating them. CDR1 is ENHRY and CDR2 is SYGVKD in the germline V gene. CDR3 length: 12 residues. The CDR3 sequence is CAITGRLNEQFF. The CDR3, as DNA: TGTGCCATCACCGGACGTCTCAATGAGCAGTTCTTC.

This clonotype was detected many times. The gene calls are TRBV7-9 and TRBJ2-1; D gene unclear. Germline values: CDR1 SEHNR, CDR2 FQNEAQ (reference sequence). The CDR3 covers 12 residues. V lost 3 bases to trimming and J lost 3 bases, with 3 bases between them. The DNA of the CDR3 is TGTGCCAGCAGCTTCCTCTACAATGAGCAGTTCTTC. Translated: CASSFLYNEQFF. Full variable domain (rest looked up from reference TRBV7-9 and TRBJ2-1): DTGVSQNPRHKITKRGQNVTFRCDPISEHNRLYWYRQTLGQGPEFLTYFQNEAQLEKSRLLSDRFSAERPKGSFSTLEIQRTEQGDSAMYLCASSFLYNEQFFGPGTRLTVL.

This clonotype was counted a few times. The chain combines TRBV6-1 with TRBJ2-1; 13 bases map to TRBD2. The trim removed 8 bases at V and 5 bases at J, leaving 3 bases unmatched. This CDR3 has 14 residues. Germline assignment: CDR1 MNHNS and CDR2 SASEGT. The CDR3 protein is CASPGTSGNNEQFF. The CDR3 DNA sequence: TGTGCCAGCCCGGGGACTAGCGGGAACAATGAGCAGTTCTTC.

The genes are TRBV10-3 and TRBJ2-7; D possibly corresponds to TRBD1 (5 bases). Trimming stripped 3 bases from V and 5 bases from J, with 5 bases between. CDR1 is ENHRY and CDR2 is SYGVKD in the germline V gene. CDR3 length equals 11 residues. CDR3 coding DNA: TGTGCCATCAGTGACAGGGACGAGCAGTACTTC. This gives the protein CAISDRDEQYF.

In its sample, this clonotype was seen a few times. CDR3 sequence (DNA): TGTGCCAGCAGCTCCCTGTGGAACAATGAGCAGTTCTTC. Protein: CASSSLWNNEQFF. V gene TRBV7-2 combines with J gene TRBJ2-1; D gene unclear. The CDR3 spans 13 residues. Looked up from germline, CDR1 is SGHTA and CDR2 is FQGNSA. Trimming took 4 bases from V and 5 from J, leaving 9 bases between them. The variable domain in full, completed from reference TRBV7-2 and TRBJ2-1, reads GAGVSQSPSNKVTEKGKDVELRCDPISGHTALYWYRQSLGQGLEFLIYFQGNSAPDKSGLPSDRFSAERTGGSVSTLTIQRTQQEDSAVYLCASSSLWNNEQFFGPGTRLTVL.

CDR3 nucleotide sequence: TGTGCCAGCAGCTTGGAATGGGATGGCGGAATCCATGGCTACACCTTC. Its protein product is CASSLEWDGGIHGYTF. The chain combines TRBV5-8 with TRBJ1-2, with unresolved D. Germline CDR1 and CDR2: SGHTS and YDEGEE. Trimming pared 0 bases from V and 6 bases from J, leaving 18 bases between. The length of the CDR3 is 16 residues.

This clonotype was counted between two and nine times. This rearrangement joins TRBV28 to TRBJ1-6; D is unclear. The CDR3 runs to 15 residues. Trimming took 1 base from V and 2 from J, leaving 6 bases between them. Germline loops: CDR1 MDHEN, CDR2 SYDVKM. This chain's CDR3 is CASSLLTTYNSPLHF. The CDR3 DNA is TGTGCCAGCAGTTTATTAACAACCTATAATTCACCCCTCCACTTT.

The chain joins TRBV5-1 to TRBJ2-5, with 7 bases aligning to TRBD1. There are 17 residues in the CDR3. Unmatched junction bases numbered 10, after V lost 1 base and J lost 1 base. From germline, CDR1 is SGHRS and CDR2 YFSETQ. Here the CDR3 DNA reads TGCGCCAGCAGCTTGAACTGGGCAGGGGGACGCCAAGAGACCCAGTACTTC. Its translation: CASSLNWAGGRQETQYF.

The table lists this clonotype with many counts. V usage is TRBV7-2 and J usage is TRBJ2-3; D not resolved. Germline assignment: CDR1 SGHTA and CDR2 FQGNSA. V was shortened by 1 base and J by 6 bases, with 8 bases between the two germline ends. The CDR3 sequence is 13 residues long. CDR3 region: CASSLVRLDTQYF. The DNA for the CDR3 is TGTGCCAGCAGCTTAGTGAGGCTGGATACGCAGTATTTT.

This clonotype occurred once. A much larger clone differs by one base, so this may be a read error. The chain is built from TRBV20-1 and TRBJ1-2; D call uncertain. This CDR3 region has 14 residues. In germline, CDR1 is DFQATT, CDR2 SNEGSKA (reference sequence). Written as DNA, the CDR3 is TGCAGAGCTAGAGATGGAAGGGTGAGGTATGGCTACACCTTC. Protein: CRARDGRVRYGYTF.

The CDR3 nucleotides are TGTGCCACCAGTGGGGGAGGCTCCTACAATGAGCAGTTCTTC. Its translation is CATSGGGSYNEQFF. The genes are TRBV24-1 and TRBJ2-1, with D possibly being TRBD2 (6 bases). Germline V CDR1 and CDR2: KGHDR, SFDVKD. The CDR3 loop spans 14 amino acids. V was shortened by 5 bases and J by 0 bases, with 7 bases between the two germline ends.

This clonotype was seen repeatedly, ten times or more. The chain carries TRBV5-1 and TRBJ1-5; D might be TRBD1 (5 bases). The CDR3 extends over 15 amino acids. Germline-derived CDR1 and CDR2 are SGHRS and YFSETQ. V gave up 1 base and J gave up 4 bases, with 12 bases separating them. CDR3 protein: CASSLSGHENQPQHF. The CDR3 coding sequence is TGCGCCAGCAGCTTGTCCGGACATGAGAATCAGCCCCAGCATTTT.

V usage is TRBV30 and J usage is TRBJ1-2; D is ambiguous. V was trimmed by 4 bases and J by 0 bases, leaving 15 bases between them. The germline CDR1 and CDR2 sequences are GTSNPN and SVGIG (reference sequence). This CDR3 region has 15 residues. CDR3 DNA: TGTGCCTGGACCCCCGAGGGTCGGACTAACTATGGCTACACCTTC. Its translation: CAWTPEGRTNYGYTF.

This clonotype was counted a few times. This chain links TRBV20-1 with TRBJ2-7; a weak D match, TRBD2 (5 bases). V gave up 0 bases and J gave up 5 bases, with 14 bases separating them. Germline CDR1 reads DFQATT; CDR2 reads SNEGSKA (reference sequence). The CDR3 length is 14 residues. The CDR3 region has the DNA TGCAGTGCTAGAGACCAGCTCCGAGGGCACGAGCAGTACTTC. This codes for CSARDQLRGHEQYF.

To note about this clonotype: The germline gene is not matched at one end of the junction; a read error may be the cause. This sequence joins TRBV7-2 and TRBJ2-3, with TRBD2 matching over 13 bases. CDR1 is SGHTA and CDR2 is FQGNSA in the germline V gene. The CDR3 totals 17 residues. The CDR3 region has the DNA TGTGCCGGCAGCTTAGCCGGACTAGCGGGGGGCACAGATACGCAGTATTTT. It encodes CAGSLAGLAGGTDTQYF. Looking up the rest from reference TRBV7-2 and TRBJ2-3 gives the full variable domain: GAGVSQSPSNKVTEKGKDVELRCDPISGHTALYWYRQSLGQGLEFLIYFQGNSAPDKSGLPSDRFSAERTGGSVSTLTIQRTQQEDSAVYLCAGSLAGLAGGTDTQYFGPGTRLTVL.

This clonotype was seen only a few times. The chain recombines TRBV7-8 with TRBJ2-7; no firm D call. Germline CDR1 and CDR2: SGHVS and FQNEAQ. The CDR3 totals 15 residues. V dropped 1 base and J dropped 3 bases, with 13 bases sitting between them. The CDR3 region is CASSLDRWTHYEQYF. The CDR3 DNA sequence: TGTGCCAGCAGCTTAGATCGGTGGACGCACTACGAGCAGTACTTC.

J is TRBJ2-3 and V is TRBV9, with D maybe TRBD2 (7 bases). The CDR3 loop spans 15 amino acids. V was trimmed by 6 bases and J by 6 bases, leaving 20 bases between them. Germline V lookup: CDR1 SGDLS, CDR2 YYNGEE. As DNA, the CDR3 is TGTGCCAGCAACTGGGAGGGGGGGGCACGGGATACGCAGTATTTT. This encodes CASNWEGGARDTQYF.